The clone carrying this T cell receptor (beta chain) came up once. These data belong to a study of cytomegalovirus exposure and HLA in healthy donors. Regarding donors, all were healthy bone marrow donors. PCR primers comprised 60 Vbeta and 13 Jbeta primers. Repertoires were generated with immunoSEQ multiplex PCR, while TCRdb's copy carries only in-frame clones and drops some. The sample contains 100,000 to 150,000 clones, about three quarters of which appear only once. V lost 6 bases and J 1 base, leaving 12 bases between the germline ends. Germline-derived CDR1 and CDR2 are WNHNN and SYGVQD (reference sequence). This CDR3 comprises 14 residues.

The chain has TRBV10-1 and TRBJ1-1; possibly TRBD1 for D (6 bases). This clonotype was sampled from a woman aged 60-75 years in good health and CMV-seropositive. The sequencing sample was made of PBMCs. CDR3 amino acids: CASRPGTPNTEAFF. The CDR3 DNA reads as TGCGCCAGCAGACCCGGGACACCGAACACTGAAGCTTTCTTT.